Listed below are T cell receptor beta chains from one sample, sequenced in a study of post-analysis software for immune sequencing data. Using its own MiXCR run on the PCR reads, TCRdb lists one record per CDR3 protein. The sample has 150,000 to 200,000 distinct CDR3 sequences, around 36% seen once; the top ten hold approximately 30%. The sequencing here drew on blood, taken after autologous hematopoietic stem cell transplantation. The source of these receptors is a girl aged 5-17 years with multiple sclerosis. Each CDR3 is given with its conserved first and last residue. D genes are given only for firm matches. Clone size is not always given. Where it is, it says once, few, many or a class for expanded clones.

TRBJ2-3,TRBD2,NA,TRBV20-1,TGCAGTGCTACTGGACTAGCGGGCGCCGCAGATACGCAGTATTTT,CSATGLAGAADTQYF
TRBJ2-1,NA,many,TRBV10-3,TGTGCCATCAGTGACCTAGCAAAAAGCTCCTACAATGAGCAGTTCTTC,CAISDLAKSSYNEQFF
TRBJ2-7,TRBD2,NA,TRBV20-1,TGCAGTGCTCCCCCGGTAGCGGGAGGCTTCGAGCAGTACTTC,CSAPPVAGGFEQYF
TRBJ2-3,NA,NA,TRBV20-1,TGCAGTGCTAGAGGCGGGGCCCTAGGAGGTCTCGTCACAGATACGCAGTATTTT,CSARGGALGGLVTDTQYF
TRBJ2-3,TRBD2,NA,TRBV7-2,TGTGCCAGCAGCTTAGGACGAGGACTAGGTACGGATACGCAGTATTTT,CASSLGRGLGTDTQYF
TRBJ2-1,TRBD2,few,TRBV7-8,TGTGCCAGCAGCTTACTTCTAGCGGCTTACAATGAGCAGTTCTTC,CASSLLLAAYNEQFF
TRBJ2-7,TRBD2,few,TRBV6-6,TGTGCCAGCAGCCCTCTTAGCGGGTCCTCCTACGAGCAGTACTTC,CASSPLSGSSYEQYF
TRBJ2-3,NA,NA,TRBV2,TGTGCCAGCAGACGGACTGAGACTAGCACAGATACGCAGTATTTT,CASRRTETSTDTQYF
TRBJ1-3,NA,NA,TRBV4-3,TGCGCCAGCAGCCAAGACCCCCACGGACGTCCCTCTGGAAACACCATATATTTT,CASSQDPHGRPSGNTIYF
TRBJ1-2,NA,NA,TRBV4-2,TGTGCCAGCAGCCGAATAGGGGGTGTTAACTATGGCTACACCTTC,CASSRIGGVNYGYTF
TRBJ2-5,NA,NA,TRBV15,TGTGCCACCAGCAGACGGGGTTACCATCGGGATGAGCAGTACTTC,CATSRRGYHRDEQYF
TRBJ2-3,TRBD2,NA,TRBV7-2,TGTGCCAGCAGCTGGACTAGCGGAGCCACAGATACGCAGTATTTT,CASSWTSGATDTQYF
TRBJ2-7,NA,NA,TRBV7-9,TGTGCCAGCAGCTCTTTCAGAAGCTCCTACGAGCAGTACTTC,CASSSFRSSYEQYF
TRBJ2-7,NA,few,TRBV28,TGTGCCAGCAGTTTATCCCAGGGGTACGAGCAGTACTTC,CASSLSQGYEQYF
TRBJ2-1,TRBD2,many,TRBV29-1,TGCAGCGCCGGGACTAGCGGGAGCTCCTACAATGAGCAGTTCTTC,CSAGTSGSSYNEQFF
TRBJ2-1,NA,NA,TRBV29-1,TGCAGCGTTGGGATGTACGGGACCCAGCAGTTCTTC,CSVGMYGTQQFF
TRBJ2-7,NA,few,TRBV29-1,TGCAGCGTTGACGAGCAGGGTTTGGGTTACGAGCAGTACTTC,CSVDEQGLGYEQYF
TRBJ1-1,NA,NA,TRBV7-2,TGTGCCAGCAGCTTAGGCTCAGCATACACTGAAGCTTTCTTT,CASSLGSAYTEAFF
TRBJ2-3,NA,NA,TRBV28,TGTGCCAGCAGTTTGAGAATAGCGGCCAGCACAGATACGCAGTATTTT,CASSLRIAASTDTQYF
TRBJ2-3,NA,NA,TRBV4-3,TGCGCCAGCAGCGACGGGGGTACGGACACAGATACGCAGTATTTT,CASSDGGTDTDTQYF
TRBJ2-5,TRBD2,NA,TRBV5-1,TGCGCCAGCAGCCGATCTGGCGGGAGGCCACAAGAGACCCAGTACTTC,CASSRSGGRPQETQYF
TRBJ2-1,TRBD2,NA,TRBV7-2,TGTGCCAGCAGCTCCCACCTAGCGGGAGACAATGAGCAGTTCTTC,CASSSHLAGDNEQFF
TRBJ2-6,NA,NA,TRBV7-3,TGTGTCAGCAGCCCCTCGGGGGCCAACGTCCTGACTTTC,CVSSPSGANVLTF
TRBJ2-1,NA,NA,TRBV6-2/TRBV6-3,TGTGCCAGCAGTTACTCGAGGGGAGATGACGGGAATGAGCAGTTCTTC,CASSYSRGDDGNEQFF
TRBJ1-6,TRBD1,many,TRBV10-3,TGTGCCATCAGCGACAGGGGAAGGGTTTCACCCCTCCACTTT,CAISDRGRVSPLHF
TRBJ2-7,TRBD2,many,TRBV5-6,TGTGCCAGCAGCTCCGGGGGGTCCTACGAGCAGTACTTC,CASSSGGSYEQYF
TRBJ2-5,NA,few,TRBV6-6,TGTGCCAGCAGTACGTCCCGGTGGGCCCAGTACTTC,CASSTSRWAQYF
TRBJ2-7,NA,NA,TRBV30,TGTGCCTGGAGACGGGCCTTCAGGTACGAGCAGTACTTC,CAWRRAFRYEQYF
TRBJ2-5,NA,few,TRBV24-1,TGTGCCACCGGACAGCAAGAGACCCAGTACTTC,CATGQQETQYF
TRBJ2-1,TRBD2,NA,TRBV7-9,TGTGCCAGCAGACCAACTAGCGGGAGGGCCAAGGATGAGCAGTTCTTC,CASRPTSGRAKDEQFF
TRBJ2-2,TRBD2,few,TRBV6-6,TGTGCCAGCAGGGGGACTAGCGGGAGGGCCGGGGAGCTGTTTTTT,CASRGTSGRAGELFF
TRBJ2-7,NA,NA,TRBV12-3/TRBV12-4,TGTGCCAGCAGTTTAGCGCGCAGGGGCCCGTACTTC,CASSLARRGPYF